This T cell receptor (beta chain) was sequenced for a study of T cell responses to AZD1222 COVID-19 vaccine. Study as a whole: It was second doses at about 4 or about 12 weeks that were pooled.

The V and J ends lost 0 bases and 4 bases respectively, with 10 bases between them. CDR3 length equals 14 residues. CDR1 is SGDLS, CDR2 YYNGEE, per germline. As concerns this clone: The antigen is not known.

General study results and limits: Spike-specific TCR breadth and depth were elevated following two AZD1222 doses. Donors were mostly white British, more females; clonal diversity possibly underestimated. Nearly half of spike-specific TCRs reportedly go after variant regions that carry no mutations.

Repertoires were generated with immunoSEQ multiplex PCR, while TCRdb's copy carries only in-frame clones and drops some. The sample has 150,000 to 200,000 clones; 85% to 95% are singletons. This specimen consisted of peripheral blood, obtained on day 0 of AZD1222 vaccination. The V call is TRBV9, the J call TRBJ1-1; no firm D call. The TCR sequence derives from an adult in good health. This CDR3 reads CASSVGHGLTEAFF. In DNA form, the CDR3 reads TGTGCCAGCAGCGTAGGTCACGGACTCACTGAAGCTTTCTTT. The complete variable domain, with remaining parts taken from reference TRBV9 and TRBJ1-1, reads DSGVTQTPKHLITATGQRVTLRCSPRSGDLSVYWYQQSLDQGLQFLIQYYNGEERAKGNILERFSAQQFPDLHSELNLSSLELGDSALYFCASSVGHGLTEAFFGQGTRLTVV.